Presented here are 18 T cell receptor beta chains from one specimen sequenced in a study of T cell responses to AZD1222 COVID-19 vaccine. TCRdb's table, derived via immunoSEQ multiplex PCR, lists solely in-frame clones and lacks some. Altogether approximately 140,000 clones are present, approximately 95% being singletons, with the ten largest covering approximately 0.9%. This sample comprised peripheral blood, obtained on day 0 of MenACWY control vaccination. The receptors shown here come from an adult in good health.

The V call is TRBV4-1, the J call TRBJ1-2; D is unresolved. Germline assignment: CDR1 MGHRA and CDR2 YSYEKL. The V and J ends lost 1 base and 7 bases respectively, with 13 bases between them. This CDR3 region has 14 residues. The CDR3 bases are TGCGCCAGCAGCCAAGTGCCCGGTACCGGTGGCTACACCTTC. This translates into CASSQVPGTGGYTF.

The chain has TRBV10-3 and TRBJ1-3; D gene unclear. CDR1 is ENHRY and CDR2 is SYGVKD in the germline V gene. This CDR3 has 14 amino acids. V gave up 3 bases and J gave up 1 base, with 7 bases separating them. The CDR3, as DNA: TGTGCCATCAGTGATGACGGATCTGGAAACACCATATATTTT. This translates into CAISDDGSGNTIYF.

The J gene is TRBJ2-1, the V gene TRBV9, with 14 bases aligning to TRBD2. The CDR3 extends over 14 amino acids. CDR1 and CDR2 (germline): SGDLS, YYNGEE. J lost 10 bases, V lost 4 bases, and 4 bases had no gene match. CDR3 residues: CASSLGLAGDEQFF. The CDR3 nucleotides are TGTGCCAGCAGCCTGGGACTAGCGGGAGACGAGCAGTTCTTC.

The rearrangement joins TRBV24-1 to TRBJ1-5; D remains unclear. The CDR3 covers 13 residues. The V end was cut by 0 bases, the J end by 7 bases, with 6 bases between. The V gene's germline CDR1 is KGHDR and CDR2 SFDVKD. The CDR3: CATSDLQWQPQHF. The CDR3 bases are TGTGCCACCAGTGATTTGCAGTGGCAGCCCCAGCATTTT.

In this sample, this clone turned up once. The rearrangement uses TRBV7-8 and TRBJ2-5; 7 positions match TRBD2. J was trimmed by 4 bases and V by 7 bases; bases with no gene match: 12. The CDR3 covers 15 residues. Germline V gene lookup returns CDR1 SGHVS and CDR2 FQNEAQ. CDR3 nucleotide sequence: TGTGCCAGCAACCACTTCACTAGCGTCCCAGAGACCCAGTACTTC. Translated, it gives CASNHFTSVPETQYF.

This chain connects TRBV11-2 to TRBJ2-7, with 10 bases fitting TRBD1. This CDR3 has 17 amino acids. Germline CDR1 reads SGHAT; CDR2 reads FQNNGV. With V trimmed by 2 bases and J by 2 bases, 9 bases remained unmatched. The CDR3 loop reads CASSLRASGTGAYEQYF. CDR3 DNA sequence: TGTGCCAGCAGCTTAAGGGCCTCCGGGACAGGGGCCTACGAGCAGTACTTC.

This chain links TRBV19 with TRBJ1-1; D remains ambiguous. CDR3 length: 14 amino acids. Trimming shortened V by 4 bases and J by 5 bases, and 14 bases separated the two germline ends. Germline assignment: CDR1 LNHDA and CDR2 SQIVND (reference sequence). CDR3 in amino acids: CASSTPGLWTEAFF. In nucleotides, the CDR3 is TGTGCCAGTAGTACCCCCGGCCTTTGGACTGAAGCTTTCTTT.

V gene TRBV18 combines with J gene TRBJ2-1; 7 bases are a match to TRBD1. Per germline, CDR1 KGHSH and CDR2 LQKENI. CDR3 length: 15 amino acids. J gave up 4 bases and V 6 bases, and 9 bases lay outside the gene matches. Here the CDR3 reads CASSPDRARYNEQFF. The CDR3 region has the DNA TGTGCCAGCTCGCCCGACAGGGCGAGGTACAATGAGCAGTTCTTC. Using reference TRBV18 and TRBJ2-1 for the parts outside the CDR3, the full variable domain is NAGVMQNPRHLVRRRGQEARLRCSPMKGHSHVYWYRQLPEEGLKFMVYLQKENIIDESGMPKERFSAEFPKEGPSILRIQQVVRGDSAAYFCASSPDRARYNEQFFGPGTRLTVL.

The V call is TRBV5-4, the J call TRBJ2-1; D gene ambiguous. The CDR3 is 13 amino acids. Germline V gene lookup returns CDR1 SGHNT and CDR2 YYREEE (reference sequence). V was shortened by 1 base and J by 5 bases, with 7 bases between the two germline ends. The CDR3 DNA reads TGTGCCAGCAGCTTGAGGCTAAACAATGAGCAGTTCTTC. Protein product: CASSLRLNNEQFF.

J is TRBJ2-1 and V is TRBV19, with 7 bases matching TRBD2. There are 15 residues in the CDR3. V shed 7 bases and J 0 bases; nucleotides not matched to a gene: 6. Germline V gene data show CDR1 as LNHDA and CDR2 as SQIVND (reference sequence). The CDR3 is CASTKGGPSYNEQFF. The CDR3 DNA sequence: TGTGCCAGTACTAAGGGAGGGCCCTCCTACAATGAGCAGTTCTTC.

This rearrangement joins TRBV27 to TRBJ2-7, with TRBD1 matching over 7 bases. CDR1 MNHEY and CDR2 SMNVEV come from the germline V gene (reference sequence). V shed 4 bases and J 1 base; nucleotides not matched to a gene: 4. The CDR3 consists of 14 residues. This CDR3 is CASSSNRGSYEQYF. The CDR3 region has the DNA TGTGCCAGCAGTTCCAACAGGGGATCCTACGAGCAGTACTTC.

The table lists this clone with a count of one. CDR3 sequence reads: CASRKNTEAFF. The CDR3 nucleotides are TGTGCCAGTAGGAAGAACACTGAAGCTTTCTTT. The V and J genes are TRBV2 and TRBJ1-1; D remains ambiguous. The CDR3 is made up of 11 amino acids. CDR1 is SNHLY, CDR2 FYNNEI, per germline. Trimming removed 9 bases at V and 1 base at J, with 6 bases between. Full variable domain (remainder filled in from reference TRBV2 and TRBJ1-1): EPEVTQTPSHQVTQMGQEVILRCVPISNHLYFYWYRQILGQKVEFLVSFYNNEISEKSEIFDDQFSVERPDGSNFTLKIRSTKLEDSAMYFCASRKNTEAFFGQGTRLTVV.

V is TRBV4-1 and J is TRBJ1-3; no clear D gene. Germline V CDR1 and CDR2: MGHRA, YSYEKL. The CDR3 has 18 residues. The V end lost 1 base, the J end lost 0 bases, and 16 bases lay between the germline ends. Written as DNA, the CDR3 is TGCGCCAGCAGCCAAGGTGCTTTAGGGCCACTCTCTGGAAACACCATATATTTT. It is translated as CASSQGALGPLSGNTIYF.

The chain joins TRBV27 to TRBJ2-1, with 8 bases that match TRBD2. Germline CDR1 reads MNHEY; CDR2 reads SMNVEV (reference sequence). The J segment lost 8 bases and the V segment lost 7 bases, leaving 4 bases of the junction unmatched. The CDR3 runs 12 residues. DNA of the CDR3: TGTGCCAGCACCCCGGGGGGGGATGAGCAGTTCTTC. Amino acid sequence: CASTPGGDEQFF.

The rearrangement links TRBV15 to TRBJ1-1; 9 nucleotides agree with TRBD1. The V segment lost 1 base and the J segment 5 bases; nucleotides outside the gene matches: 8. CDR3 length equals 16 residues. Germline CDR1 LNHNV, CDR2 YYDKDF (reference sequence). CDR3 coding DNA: TGTGCCACCAGCAGAGCTTCCGGGACAGGGTCGACTGAAGCTTTCTTT. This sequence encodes CATSRASGTGSTEAFF.

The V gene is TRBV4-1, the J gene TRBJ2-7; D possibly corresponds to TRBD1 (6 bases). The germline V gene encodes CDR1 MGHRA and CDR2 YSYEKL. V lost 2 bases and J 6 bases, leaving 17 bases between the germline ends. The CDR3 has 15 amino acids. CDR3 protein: CASSQPGQPYGEQYF. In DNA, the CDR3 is TGCGCCAGCAGCCAACCGGGACAACCCTATGGCGAGCAGTACTTC.

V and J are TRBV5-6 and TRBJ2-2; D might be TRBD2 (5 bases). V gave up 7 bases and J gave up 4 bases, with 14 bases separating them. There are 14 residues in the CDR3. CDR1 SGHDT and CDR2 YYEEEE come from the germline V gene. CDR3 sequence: CASQRTGRTGELFF. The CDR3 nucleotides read TGTGCCAGCCAAAGGACTGGGCGCACCGGGGAGCTGTTTTTT.

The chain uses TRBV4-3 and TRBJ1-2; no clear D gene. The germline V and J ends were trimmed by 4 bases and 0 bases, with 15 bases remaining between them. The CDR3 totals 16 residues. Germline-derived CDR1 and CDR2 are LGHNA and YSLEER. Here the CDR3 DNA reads TGCGCCAGCAGCCCCGGGCCAGTAGCCGCTAACTATGGCTACACCTTC. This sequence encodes CASSPGPVAANYGYTF.